This TCR beta chain is from a study of T cells in Graves' hyperthyroidism and ophthalmopathy. On the study more broadly: Once the initial diagnosis was made, peripheral blood was obtained before any treatment.

Amplified TCR beta CDR3 regions derived from RNA transcripts. A set of HTBI primers served as the primers for a first-round RT-PCR of the TCR CDR3. TCRdb passed the multiplex PCR reads through MiXCR, listing each CDR3 protein once. The sample consists of approximately 380,000 distinct CDR3 sequences, 19% of them appearing once. This clonotype was counted ten times or more. Patients were excluded because of uncontrolled infection, other autoimmune disease, pregnancy or lactation. Together with thyroid ultrasound, orbital computed tomography, serum thyroxine and TRAb, clinical symptoms were used for diagnoses. CDR1 is MGHRA, CDR2 YSYEKL, per germline. The CDR3 contains 13 residues. Trimming pared 0 bases from V and 5 bases from J, leaving 7 bases between.

The source of this sequence is a woman under 30 with Graves' hyperthyroidism. The genes are TRBV4-1 and TRBJ2-5, with unresolved D. Sequencing input: blood. The CDR3 sequence: CASSQEVRETQYF. The CDR3 DNA reads TGCGCCAGCAGCCAAGAAGTAAGGGAGACCCAGTACTTC.